This TCR beta chain was sequenced during a study of OX40 agonist ivuxolimab in advanced cancers. Notes on the study in general: Low normalized T-cell clonal expansion was additionally recorded for some nonresponders.

Profiling relied on immunoSEQ multiplex PCR, and the TCRdb table lists in-frame clones only, not all of them. The data show about 55,000 clones, nearly 80% seen once. About this clone itself: Its antigen is not known.

With 2 bases clipped from V and 1 base from J, the junction kept 2 bases outside the gene matches. The germline CDR1 and CDR2 sequences are SNHLY and FYNNEI. This CDR3 is built from 15 residues. The V gene is TRBV2, the J gene TRBJ2-1, with 7 bases identical to TRBD2. The receptor's source is an adult with an advanced solid tumor such as melanoma, head and neck, liver or kidney cancer. The sample consisted of CD4+ or CD8+ T cells sorted from blood, taken in a trial of the OX40 agonist ivuxolimab. The CDR3 is CASSEQRDSYNEQFF. In nucleotides, the CDR3 is TGTGCCAGCAGTGAACAGCGGGATTCCTACAATGAGCAGTTCTTC.